The rows below give T cell receptor beta chains drawn from one sample of a study of blood T cell repertoires in COVID-19. Sequencing was performed with immunoSEQ multiplex PCR; in TCRdb, only in-frame clones are kept and a portion is missing. The data contain about 98,000 clones, over 65% of them singletons. Source material: peripheral blood. These receptors originate from a human donor in a cohort sampled during active COVID-19. Both conserved end residues are part of each CDR3. Each record gives: J gene, clone size, V gene, D gene, CDR3 protein, CDR3 DNA. D genes are given only for firm matches. Clone size is shown for a subset of rows, as once, few, many or a class of expanded clone.

TRBJ1-5,NA,TRBV27,TRBD1,CASSALDRGSNQPQHF,TGTGCCAGCAGTGCCCTCGACAGGGGTAGCAATCAGCCCCAGCATTTT
TRBJ1-1,NA,TRBV19,NA,CASSIGFGGAEAFF,TGTGCCAGTAGTATAGGGTTTGGCGGCGCTGAAGCTTTCTTT
TRBJ1-6,NA,TRBV30,NA,CAWSRTYNSPLHF,TGTGCCTGGTCCAGGACCTATAATTCACCCCTCCACTTT
TRBJ2-7,few,TRBV30,NA,CAGQGQGGVHEQYF,TGTGCCGGCCAGGGGCAGGGGGGCGTCCACGAGCAGTACTTC
TRBJ1-2,NA,TRBV5-6,NA,CASSLLGGRPGPGGYTF,TGTGCCAGCAGCTTGTTAGGTGGGAGACCGGGTCCGGGGGGCTACACCTTC
TRBJ1-2,NA,TRBV20-1,NA,CSASLGQNYGYTF,TGCAGTGCTAGTCTGGGCCAGAACTATGGCTACACCTTC
TRBJ1-5,NA,TRBV7-2,NA,CASSLTRQGNQPQHF,TGTGCCAGCAGCTTAACCCGACAGGGCAATCAGCCCCAGCATTTT
TRBJ1-4,NA,TRBV19,NA,CASSELQLLNEKLFF,TGTGCCAGTAGTGAATTACAGCTTTTGAATGAAAAACTGTTTTTT
TRBJ2-1,NA,TRBV7-2,NA,CASSRNTVRGEQFF,TGTGCCAGCAGCCGTAATACCGTGAGGGGGGAGCAGTTCTTC
TRBJ2-1,NA,TRBV5-1,TRBD2,CASSLRTTSGGTNEQFF,TGCGCCAGCAGCTTAAGGACGACTAGCGGGGGGACGAATGAGCAGTTCTTC
TRBJ2-4,NA,TRBV14,TRBD1,CASSPGTGYGNIQYF,TGTGCCAGCAGCCCCGGGACAGGGTATGGAAACATTCAGTACTTC
TRBJ2-1,NA,TRBV5-1,NA,CASSSQRLSDNEQFF,TGCGCCAGCAGCTCGCAGCGGTTAAGCGACAATGAGCAGTTCTTC
TRBJ2-5,NA,TRBV6-5,NA,CASTPGGRETQYF,TGTGCCAGCACACCAGGAGGACGAGAGACCCAGTACTTC
TRBJ2-3,NA,TRBV6-2/TRBV6-3,TRBD2,CASSYPSIAGAFTDTQYF,TGTGCCAGCAGTTACCCCTCCATAGCGGGGGCCTTCACAGATACGCAGTATTTT
TRBJ2-3,NA,TRBV5-3,NA,CARSFSPPPVLGTQYF,TGTGCCAGAAGCTTCTCACCACCTCCGGTTCTGGGCACGCAGTATTTT
TRBJ1-4,NA,TRBV4-3,NA,CASSQVDGNEKLFF,TGCGCCAGCAGCCAAGTCGACGGGAATGAAAAACTGTTTTTT
TRBJ2-7,NA,TRBV28,TRBD1,CASSFPPRTGVYEQYF,TGTGCCAGCAGTTTTCCCCCACGGACAGGAGTCTACGAGCAGTACTTC
TRBJ2-3,once,TRBV12-5,NA,CASGTGSTDTQYF,TGTGCTAGTGGTACAGGCAGCACAGATACGCAGTATTTT
TRBJ1-2,NA,TRBV7-8,NA,CASSTGHPTNYGYTF,TGTGCCAGCAGCACTGGACACCCTACTAACTATGGCTACACCTTC
TRBJ1-2,NA,TRBV19,NA,CASSKEMGGYTF,TGTGCCAGTAGTAAGGAGATGGGTGGCTACACCTTC
TRBJ2-7,NA,TRBV19,TRBD2,CASSSLAGGAYEQYF,TGTGCCAGTAGCTCTCTAGCGGGGGGCGCCTACGAGCAGTACTTC
TRBJ1-2,NA,TRBV18,NA,CASSPNTDYGYTF,TGTGCCAGCTCACCAAACACCGACTATGGCTACACCTTC
TRBJ2-3,once,TRBV7-2,NA,CASSLSSPDTQYF,TGTGCCAGCAGCTTAAGCTCTCCAGATACGCAGTATTTT
TRBJ1-2,NA,TRBV15,NA,CATSEPGENYGYTF,TGTGCCACCTCAGAGCCGGGGGAGAACTATGGCTACACCTTC
TRBJ1-5,few,TRBV18,NA,CASSTGGNQPQHF,TGTGCCAGCTCAACGGGGGGCAATCAGCCCCAGCATTTT
TRBJ1-2,NA,TRBV14,TRBD1,CASSPYRGANYGYTF,TGTGCCAGCAGCCCCTACAGGGGGGCTAACTATGGCTACACCTTC
TRBJ2-5,NA,TRBV6-5,TRBD1,CASSYPRQGETQYF,TGTGCCAGCAGTTACCCTAGACAGGGGGAGACCCAGTACTTC
TRBJ2-3,NA,TRBV9,NA,CASSPRRGGITDTQYF,TGTGCCAGCAGCCCTAGGCGAGGCGGAATCACAGATACGCAGTATTTT
TRBJ1-6,once,TRBV2,NA,CASSDLGAYNSPLHF,TGTGCCAGCAGTGATTTGGGAGCGTATAATTCACCCCTCCACTTT
TRBJ2-7,NA,TRBV5-1,TRBD2,CASSLPTSSYEQYF,TGCGCCAGCAGCCTCCCGACTAGCTCGTACGAGCAGTACTTC
TRBJ2-1,NA,TRBV5-1,TRBD1,CASSFPGQGYNEQFF,TGCGCCAGCAGCTTCCCGGGACAGGGATACAATGAGCAGTTCTTC
TRBJ2-1,once,TRBV20-1,TRBD1,CSASDRGTYNEQFF,TGCAGTGCCAGTGACAGGGGAACCTACAATGAGCAGTTCTTC
TRBJ2-1,NA,TRBV10-3,NA,CAIRLGGDAYNEQFF,TGTGCCATCAGGCTAGGAGGGGACGCATACAATGAGCAGTTCTTC
TRBJ1-1,NA,TRBV4-1,NA,CASSPQPGGDTEAFF,TGCGCCAGCAGCCCCCAACCGGGAGGAGACACTGAAGCTTTCTTT
TRBJ2-5,NA,TRBV5-1,TRBD1,CASSIGQGRAGVETQYF,TGCGCCAGCAGCATCGGACAGGGGCGAGCAGGAGTAGAGACCCAGTACTTC
TRBJ2-1,NA,TRBV7-2,NA,CASLQGIGSYNEQFF,TGTGCCAGCCTACAGGGAATCGGGTCCTACAATGAGCAGTTCTTC
TRBJ2-5,NA,TRBV9,NA,CASSVGGETQYF,TGTGCCAGCAGCGTGGGAGGAGAGACCCAGTACTTC
TRBJ2-1,NA,TRBV9,TRBD2,CASSAEASGGRYNEQFF,TGTGCCAGCAGCGCGGAGGCTAGCGGGGGTAGGTACAATGAGCAGTTCTTC
TRBJ2-7,NA,TRBV19,NA,CASSPWTSADYEQYF,TGTGCCAGTAGCCCGTGGACTTCAGCGGACTACGAGCAGTACTTC
TRBJ1-1,NA,TRBV5-8,NA,CASSLEGQRNTEAFF,TGTGCCAGCAGCTTGGAGGGGCAGAGAAACACTGAAGCTTTCTTT
TRBJ1-2,NA,TRBV10-3,TRBD1,CAISDIQGRKGYTF,TGTGCCATCAGCGACATACAGGGGAGAAAGGGCTACACCTTC
TRBJ1-5,NA,TRBV7-2,TRBD1,CASSGQVYSNQPQHF,TGTGCCAGCAGTGGACAGGTTTATAGCAATCAGCCCCAGCATTTT
TRBJ2-6,NA,TRBV7-8,TRBD1,CASSRVPGQGFGHSGANVLTF,TGTGCCAGCAGCCGAGTCCCGGGACAGGGTTTCGGGCACTCTGGGGCCAACGTCCTGACTTTC
TRBJ2-3,once,TRBV7-3,TRBD1,CASSFSGGADTQYF,TGTGCCAGCAGCTTTTCAGGGGGTGCGGATACGCAGTATTTT
TRBJ2-5,NA,TRBV5-4,NA,CASSLGRGGGGGETQYF,TGTGCCAGCAGCTTGGGGCGCGGCGGCGGGGGCGGCGAGACCCAGTACTTC
TRBJ2-5,NA,TRBV13,TRBD1,CASSLGGTDQETQYF,TGTGCCAGCAGCTTAGGAGGGACAGACCAAGAGACCCAGTACTTC
TRBJ2-2,NA,TRBV9,NA,CASSAQGLEGTGELFF,TGTGCCAGCAGCGCCCAGGGGCTTGAGGGGACCGGGGAGCTGTTTTTT
TRBJ2-7,NA,TRBV18,NA,CASSPDYGGEQYF,TGTGCCAGCTCACCAGACTACGGTGGCGAGCAGTACTTC
TRBJ2-7,NA,TRBV28,NA,CASSSEYEQYF,TGTGCCAGCAGTTCTGAGTACGAGCAGTACTTC
TRBJ1-4,NA,TRBV19,NA,CASSRGVNEKLFF,TGTGCCAGTTCCAGGGGTGTCAATGAAAAACTGTTTTTT
TRBJ2-2,NA,TRBV2,NA,CASSGGWTGELFF,TGTGCCAGCAGTGGAGGCTGGACCGGGGAGCTGTTTTTT
TRBJ1-5,NA,TRBV25-1,NA,CASSDSGRSNQPQHF,TGTGCCAGCAGTGATTCAGGGCGGAGCAATCAGCCCCAGCATTTT
TRBJ1-5,NA,TRBV7-2,NA,CASSLGQGTQPQHF,TGTGCCAGCAGCTTAGGGCAGGGGACTCAGCCCCAGCATTTT
TRBJ1-4,NA,TRBV28,NA,CASSLVQVNEKLFF,TGTGCCAGCAGTTTGGTGCAGGTGAATGAAAAACTGTTTTTT
TRBJ1-1,once,TRBV4-1,TRBD1,CASRTGGAWNTEAFF,TGCGCCAGCAGAACAGGGGGCGCGTGGAACACTGAAGCTTTCTTT
TRBJ2-5,NA,TRBV3-1/TRBV3-2,NA,CASSARRDFETQYF,TGTGCCAGCAGCGCAAGAAGAGACTTCGAGACCCAGTACTTC
TRBJ1-4,NA,TRBV5-6,TRBD1,CASSPWTGLNEKLFF,TGTGCCAGCAGCCCTTGGACAGGGCTCAATGAAAAACTGTTTTTT
TRBJ2-3,NA,TRBV5-1,NA,CASSLRAGPSTDTQYF,TGCGCCAGCAGCTTGAGGGCGGGGCCAAGCACAGATACGCAGTATTTT